This TCR beta chain was captured in a study of blood T cells in healthy people across ages. Study-wide results and caveats: With age, beta diversity per million T cells declined roughly linearly, significantly by 40.

In the case of this clonotype: The antigen remains unidentified.

The CDR3 totals 13 residues. Trimming removed 3 bases from V and 0 bases from J, with 6 bases in between. CDR1 SQVTM and CDR2 ANQGSEA come from the germline V gene. Then a second PCR, running roughly 7 to 11 cycles, was carried out with a sample-barcoded 5' primer and a J-beta primer mix. A template-switch adaptor containing 12 random nucleotides labeled each cDNA molecule. TCRdb itself ran the 5' RACE reads through MiXCR, one entry per CDR3 protein. Of more than 1.4 million distinct CDR3 sequences in the sample, about 40% were seen once. The people who gave samples were healthy Caucasians from Russia, aged about 6 to 100. Peripheral blood samples of 7.5 to 10 milliliters were drawn from each donor.

This receptor was identified in a woman under 30 in good health. This chain connects TRBV29-1 to TRBJ2-1; the D is unclear. Sequenced sample: blood. In DNA form, the CDR3 reads TGCAGCGTTGATAATGACTCCTACAATGAGCAGTTCTTC. Protein product: CSVDNDSYNEQFF.